The sample holds a few counts of the clone carrying this T cell receptor (beta chain). This PCR relied on a set of 60 Vbeta primers and 13 Jbeta primers. TCRdb's table, derived via immunoSEQ multiplex PCR, lists solely in-frame clones and lacks some. The sample gives some 170,000 clones, roughly 80% of which show up once; about 7.7% is in the top ten. The record originates from a study of cytomegalovirus exposure and HLA in healthy donors. CDR3 length: 15 amino acids. The junction had 4 bases not matched to a gene; V was cut back by 0 bases and J by 5 bases. CDR1 LGHNA and CDR2 YNFKEQ come from the germline V gene.

Material: PBMCs. The receptor was derived from a woman between 25 and 40 years old in good health and CMV-seropositive. The rearrangement joins TRBV4-2 to TRBJ2-3; 8 bases agree with TRBD2. The CDR3 loop reads CASSQDRGGQDTQYF. As DNA, the CDR3 is TGTGCCAGCAGCCAAGATCGGGGGGGGCAAGATACGCAGTATTTT.